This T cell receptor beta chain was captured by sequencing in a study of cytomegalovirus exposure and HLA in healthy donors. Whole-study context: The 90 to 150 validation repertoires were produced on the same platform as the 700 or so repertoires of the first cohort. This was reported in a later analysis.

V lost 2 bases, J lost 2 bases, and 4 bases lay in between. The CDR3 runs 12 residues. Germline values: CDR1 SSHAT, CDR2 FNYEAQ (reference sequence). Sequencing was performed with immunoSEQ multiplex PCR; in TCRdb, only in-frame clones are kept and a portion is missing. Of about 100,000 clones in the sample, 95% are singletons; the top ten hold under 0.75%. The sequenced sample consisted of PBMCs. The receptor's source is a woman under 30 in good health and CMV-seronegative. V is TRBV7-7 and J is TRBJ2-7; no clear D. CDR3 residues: CASSLRAYEQYF. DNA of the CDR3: TGTGCCAGCAGCTTACGGGCCTACGAGCAGTACTTC.